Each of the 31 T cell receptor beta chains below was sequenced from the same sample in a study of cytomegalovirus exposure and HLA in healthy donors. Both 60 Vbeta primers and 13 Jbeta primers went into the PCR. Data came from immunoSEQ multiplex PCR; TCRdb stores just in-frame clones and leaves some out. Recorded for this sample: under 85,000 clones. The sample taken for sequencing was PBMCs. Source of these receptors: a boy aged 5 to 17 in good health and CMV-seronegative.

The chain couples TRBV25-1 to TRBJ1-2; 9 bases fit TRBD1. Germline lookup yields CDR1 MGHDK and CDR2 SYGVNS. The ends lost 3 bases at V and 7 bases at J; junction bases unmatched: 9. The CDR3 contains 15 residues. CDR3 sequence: CASSDTGGYGTGYTF. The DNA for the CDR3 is TGTGCCAGCAGTGACACAGGGGGCTATGGGACTGGCTACACCTTC.

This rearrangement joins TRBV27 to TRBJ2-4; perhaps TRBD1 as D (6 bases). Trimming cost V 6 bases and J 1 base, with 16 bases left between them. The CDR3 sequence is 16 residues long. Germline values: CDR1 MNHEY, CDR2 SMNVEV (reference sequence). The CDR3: CASSAPSGAAKNIQYF. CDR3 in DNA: TGTGCCAGCAGCGCTCCCTCAGGGGCGGCCAAAAACATTCAGTACTTC.

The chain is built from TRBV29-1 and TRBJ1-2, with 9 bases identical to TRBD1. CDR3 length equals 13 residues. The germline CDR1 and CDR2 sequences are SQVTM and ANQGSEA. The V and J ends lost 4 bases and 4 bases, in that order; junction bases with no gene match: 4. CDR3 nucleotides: TGCAGCGTTGGGGGACAGGGACTCTATGGCTACACCTTC. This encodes CSVGGQGLYGYTF.

The CDR3 here is CASMASSYEQYF. CDR3 coding DNA: TGTGCCAGCATGGCCAGCTCCTACGAGCAGTACTTC. The chain joins TRBV6-5 to TRBJ2-7; D is undetermined. V dropped 7 bases and J dropped 0 bases, with 7 bases sitting between them. CDR1 MNHEY and CDR2 SVGAGI come from the germline V gene. This CDR3 has 12 residues.

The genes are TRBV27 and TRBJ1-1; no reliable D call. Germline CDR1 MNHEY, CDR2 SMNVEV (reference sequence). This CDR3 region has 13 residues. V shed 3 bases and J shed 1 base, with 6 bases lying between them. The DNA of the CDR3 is TGTGCCAGCAGTTTTAGCCAGAACACTGAAGCTTTCTTT. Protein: CASSFSQNTEAFF.

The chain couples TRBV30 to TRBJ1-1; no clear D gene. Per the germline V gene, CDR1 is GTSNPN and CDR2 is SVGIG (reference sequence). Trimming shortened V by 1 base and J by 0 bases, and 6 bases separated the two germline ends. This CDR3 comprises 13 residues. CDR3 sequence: CAWSAEMNTEAFF. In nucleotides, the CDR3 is TGTGCCTGGAGTGCGGAGATGAACACTGAAGCTTTCTTT. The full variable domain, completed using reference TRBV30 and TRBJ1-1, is SQTIHQWPATLVQPVGSPLSLECTVEGTSNPNLYWYRQAAGRGLQLLFYSVGIGQISSEVPQNLSASRPQDRQFILSSKKLLLSDSGFYLCAWSAEMNTEAFFGQGTRLTVV.

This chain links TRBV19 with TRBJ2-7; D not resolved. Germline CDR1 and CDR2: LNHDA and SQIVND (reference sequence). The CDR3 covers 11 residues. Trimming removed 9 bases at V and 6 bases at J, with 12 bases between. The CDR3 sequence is CASNNRSEQYF. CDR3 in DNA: TGTGCCAGCAACAACCGCTCCGAGCAGTACTTC.

The CDR3 sequence: CAWRRESDLGEQYF. CDR3 in DNA: TGTGCCTGGAGGAGGGAATCGGACTTGGGCGAGCAGTACTTC. This chain uses TRBV30 with TRBJ2-7; tentatively, D is TRBD2 (5 bases). V was clipped by 3 bases and J by 6 bases, with 18 bases between them. The CDR3 is 14 amino acids. The germline gives CDR1 GTSNPN, CDR2 SVGIG (reference sequence).

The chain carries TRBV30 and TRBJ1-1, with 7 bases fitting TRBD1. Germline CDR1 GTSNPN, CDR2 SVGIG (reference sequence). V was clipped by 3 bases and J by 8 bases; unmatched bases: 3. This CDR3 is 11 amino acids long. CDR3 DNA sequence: TGTGCCTGGAGCGAACAGGGGGAAGCTTTCTTT. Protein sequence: CAWSEQGEAFF. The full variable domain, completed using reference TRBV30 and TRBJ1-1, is SQTIHQWPATLVQPVGSPLSLECTVEGTSNPNLYWYRQAAGRGLQLLFYSVGIGQISSEVPQNLSASRPQDRQFILSSKKLLLSDSGFYLCAWSEQGEAFFGQGTRLTVV.

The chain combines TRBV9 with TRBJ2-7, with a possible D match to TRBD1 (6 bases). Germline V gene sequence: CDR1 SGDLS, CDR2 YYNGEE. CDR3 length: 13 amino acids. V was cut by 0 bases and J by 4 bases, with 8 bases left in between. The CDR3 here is CASSVAGAYEQYF. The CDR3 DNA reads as TGTGCCAGCAGCGTAGCAGGGGCGTACGAGCAGTACTTC.

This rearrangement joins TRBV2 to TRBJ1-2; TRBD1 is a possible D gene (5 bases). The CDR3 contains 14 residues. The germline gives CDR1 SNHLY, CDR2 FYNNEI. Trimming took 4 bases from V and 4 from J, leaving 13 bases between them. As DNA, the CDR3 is TGTGCCAGCAGTGGCAAGGAGGGACTCTATGGCTACACCTTC. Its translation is CASSGKEGLYGYTF.

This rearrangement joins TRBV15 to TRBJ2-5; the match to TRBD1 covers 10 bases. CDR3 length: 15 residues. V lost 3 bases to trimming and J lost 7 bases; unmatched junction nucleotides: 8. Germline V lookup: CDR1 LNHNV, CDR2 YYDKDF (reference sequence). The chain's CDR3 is CATSSRQGAGRTQYF. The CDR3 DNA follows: TGTGCCACCAGCAGCAGACAGGGGGCTGGGAGGACCCAGTACTTC.

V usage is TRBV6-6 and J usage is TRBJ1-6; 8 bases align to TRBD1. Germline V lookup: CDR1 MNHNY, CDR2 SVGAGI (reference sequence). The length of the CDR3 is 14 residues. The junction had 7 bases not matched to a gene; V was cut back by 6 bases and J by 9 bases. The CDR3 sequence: CASRTGEVLSPLHF. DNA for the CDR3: TGTGCCAGCAGGACAGGGGAAGTACTTTCACCCCTCCACTTT.

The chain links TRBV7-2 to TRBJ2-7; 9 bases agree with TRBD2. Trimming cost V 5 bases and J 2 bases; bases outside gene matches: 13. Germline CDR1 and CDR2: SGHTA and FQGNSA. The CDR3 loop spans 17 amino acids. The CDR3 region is CASSKTPGGGRAYEQYF. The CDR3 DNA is TGTGCCAGCAGCAAAACGCCCGGGGGCGGGAGGGCCTACGAGCAGTACTTC. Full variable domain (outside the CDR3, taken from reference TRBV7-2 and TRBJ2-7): GAGVSQSPSNKVTEKGKDVELRCDPISGHTALYWYRQSLGQGLEFLIYFQGNSAPDKSGLPSDRFSAERTGGSVSTLTIQRTQQEDSAVYLCASSKTPGGGRAYEQYFGPGTRLTVT.

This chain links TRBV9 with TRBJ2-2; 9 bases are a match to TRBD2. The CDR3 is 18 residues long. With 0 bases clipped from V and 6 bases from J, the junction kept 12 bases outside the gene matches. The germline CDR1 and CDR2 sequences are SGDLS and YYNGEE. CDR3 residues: CASSVGGGGASPPGELFF. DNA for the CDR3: TGTGCCAGCAGCGTAGGGGGCGGGGGGGCCAGCCCGCCCGGGGAGCTGTTTTTT.

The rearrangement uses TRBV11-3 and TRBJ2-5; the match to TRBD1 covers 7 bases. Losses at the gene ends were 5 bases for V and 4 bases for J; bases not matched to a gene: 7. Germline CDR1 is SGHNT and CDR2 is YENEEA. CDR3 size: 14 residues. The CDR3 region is CASSPVAGGETQYF. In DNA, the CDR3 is TGTGCCAGCAGCCCGGTGGCAGGGGGAGAGACCCAGTACTTC.

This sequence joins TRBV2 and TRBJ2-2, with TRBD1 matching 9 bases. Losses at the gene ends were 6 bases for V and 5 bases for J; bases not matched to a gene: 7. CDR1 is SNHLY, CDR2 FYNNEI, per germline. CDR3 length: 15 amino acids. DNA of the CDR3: TGTGCCAGCAGAAGCTCGGACAGGGGAACCGGGGAGCTGTTTTTT. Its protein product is CASRSSDRGTGELFF. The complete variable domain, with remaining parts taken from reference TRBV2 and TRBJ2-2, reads EPEVTQTPSHQVTQMGQEVILRCVPISNHLYFYWYRQILGQKVEFLVSFYNNEISEKSEIFDDQFSVERPDGSNFTLKIRSTKLEDSAMYFCASRSSDRGTGELFFGEGSRLTVL.

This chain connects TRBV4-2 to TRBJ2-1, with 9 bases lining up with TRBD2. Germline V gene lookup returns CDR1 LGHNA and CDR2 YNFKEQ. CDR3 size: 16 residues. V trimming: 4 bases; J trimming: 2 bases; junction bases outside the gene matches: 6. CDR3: CASSLESGGPYNEQFF. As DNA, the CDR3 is TGTGCCAGCAGCCTCGAGAGCGGGGGGCCCTACAATGAGCAGTTCTTC.

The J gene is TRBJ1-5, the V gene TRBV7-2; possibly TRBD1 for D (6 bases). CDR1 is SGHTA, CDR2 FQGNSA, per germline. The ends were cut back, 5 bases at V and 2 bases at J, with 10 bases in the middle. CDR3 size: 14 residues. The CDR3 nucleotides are TGTGCCAGCAGCGTGAAGGGGGGCAATCAGCCCCAGCATTTT. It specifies CASSVKGGNQPQHF.

The CDR3 DNA reads TGTGCCAGCAGCTTAGGCAGGGGGTGGCGGGGCACTGAAGCTTTCTTT. Its protein product is CASSLGRGWRGTEAFF. The chain recombines TRBV11-2 with TRBJ1-1; the match to TRBD1 covers 7 bases. The junction had 9 bases not matched to a gene; V was cut back by 1 base and J by 4 bases. The CDR3 is 16 amino acids. The germline gives CDR1 SGHAT, CDR2 FQNNGV.

CDR3 DNA sequence: TGTGCCAGCAGCCCAGGAGGGACTAGCGGGAAACCCCACTACGAGCAGTACTTC. Amino acids: CASSPGGTSGKPHYEQYF. V and J are TRBV7-2 and TRBJ2-7; TRBD2 matches 13 bases. Germline V gene sequence: CDR1 SGHTA, CDR2 FQGNSA. V lost 5 bases, J lost 3 bases, and 13 bases stayed unmatched. The CDR3 runs 18 residues.

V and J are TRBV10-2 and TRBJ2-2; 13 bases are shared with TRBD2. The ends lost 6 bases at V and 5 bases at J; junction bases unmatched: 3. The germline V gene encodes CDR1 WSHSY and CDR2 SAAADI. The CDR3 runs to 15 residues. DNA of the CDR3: TGCGCCAGCAGGAGGACTAGCGGGAGTACCGGGGAGCTGTTTTTT. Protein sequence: CASRRTSGSTGELFF.

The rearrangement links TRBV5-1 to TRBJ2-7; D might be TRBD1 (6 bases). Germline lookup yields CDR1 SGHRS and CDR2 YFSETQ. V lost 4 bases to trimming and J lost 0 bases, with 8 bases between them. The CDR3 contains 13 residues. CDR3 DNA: TGCGCCAGCAGCGGGGACAACTCCTACGAGCAGTACTTC. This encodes CASSGDNSYEQYF.

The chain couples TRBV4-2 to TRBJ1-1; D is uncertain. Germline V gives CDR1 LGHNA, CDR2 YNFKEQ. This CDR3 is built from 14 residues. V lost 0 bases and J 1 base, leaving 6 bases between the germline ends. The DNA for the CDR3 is TGTGCCAGCAGCCAAGAGCGGGGGAACACTGAAGCTTTCTTT. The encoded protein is CASSQERGNTEAFF.

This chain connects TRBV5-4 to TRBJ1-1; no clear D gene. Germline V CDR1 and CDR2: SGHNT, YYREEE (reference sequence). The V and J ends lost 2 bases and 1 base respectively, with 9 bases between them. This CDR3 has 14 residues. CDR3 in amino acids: CASSLPGGNTEAFF. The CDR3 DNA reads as TGTGCCAGCAGCTTACCAGGTGGGAACACTGAAGCTTTCTTT.

This CDR3 reads CASSMRRYNEQFF. CDR3 bases: TGTGCCAGTAGTATGCGGAGGTACAATGAGCAGTTCTTC. This sequence joins TRBV19 and TRBJ2-1; TRBD2 might be the D (5 bases). The CDR3 totals 13 residues. Germline V CDR1 and CDR2: LNHDA, SQIVND (reference sequence). V was clipped by 3 bases and J by 4 bases, with 7 bases between them.

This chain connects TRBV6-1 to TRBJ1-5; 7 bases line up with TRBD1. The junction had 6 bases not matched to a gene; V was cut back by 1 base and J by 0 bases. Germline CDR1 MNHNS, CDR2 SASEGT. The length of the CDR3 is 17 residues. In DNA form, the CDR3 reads TGTGCCAGCAGTGAAGAGGGGGCTGGTTATAGCAATCAGCCCCAGCATTTT. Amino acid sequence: CASSEEGAGYSNQPQHF.

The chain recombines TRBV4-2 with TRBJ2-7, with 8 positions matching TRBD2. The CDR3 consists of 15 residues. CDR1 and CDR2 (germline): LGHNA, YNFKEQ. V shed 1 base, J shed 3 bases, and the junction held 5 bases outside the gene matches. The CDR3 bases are TGTGCCAGCAGCCAAGGCGTCGGGGGGGGCTACGAGCAGTACTTC. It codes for CASSQGVGGGYEQYF.

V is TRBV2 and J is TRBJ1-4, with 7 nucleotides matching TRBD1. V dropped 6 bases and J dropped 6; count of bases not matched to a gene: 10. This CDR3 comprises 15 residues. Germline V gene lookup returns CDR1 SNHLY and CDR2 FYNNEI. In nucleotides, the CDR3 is TGTGCCAGCAGAAACTTGGGACAGACGCATGAAAAACTGTTTTTT. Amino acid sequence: CASRNLGQTHEKLFF.

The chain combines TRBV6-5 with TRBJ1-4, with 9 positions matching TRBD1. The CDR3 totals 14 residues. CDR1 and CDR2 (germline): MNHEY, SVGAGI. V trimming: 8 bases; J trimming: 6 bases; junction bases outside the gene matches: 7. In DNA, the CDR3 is TGTGCCAGCTTCCCGGGACAGGGACATGAAAAACTGTTTTTT. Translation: CASFPGQGHEKLFF.

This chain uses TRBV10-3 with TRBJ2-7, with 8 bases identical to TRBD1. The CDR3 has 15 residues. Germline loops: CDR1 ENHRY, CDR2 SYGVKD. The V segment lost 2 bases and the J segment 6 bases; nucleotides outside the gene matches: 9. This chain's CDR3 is CAISERDRRGPEQYF. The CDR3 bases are TGTGCCATCAGTGAGCGGGACAGGAGGGGACCCGAGCAGTACTTC.